A single sample gave rise to the 29 T cell receptor beta chains below, sequenced in a study of cytotoxic CD8 clonotypes in ibrutinib-treated CLL. Produced via immunoSEQ multiplex PCR; TCRdb's table is partial and in-frame only. The repertoire includes some 310,000 clones, about 80% of them detected once, and approximately 7% sits in the top ten. Sequencing was performed on PBMCs, taken before ibrutinib treatment. These TCRs come from a human donor with chronic lymphocytic leukemia.

The genes are TRBV5-8 and TRBJ2-1, with D possibly TRBD1 on 6 matching bases. The CDR3 runs 16 residues. Germline values: CDR1 SGHTS, CDR2 YDEGEE. V lost 3 bases to trimming and J lost 5 bases, with 18 bases between them. In DNA, the CDR3 is TGTGCCAGCAGCTCTAAACCCCCGGGACACCACAATGAGCAGTTCTTC. Protein: CASSSKPPGHHNEQFF.

This chain connects TRBV4-1 to TRBJ1-6; 10 bases are shared with TRBD1. The CDR3 length is 15 residues. Germline CDR1 reads MGHRA; CDR2 reads YSYEKL. Germline trimming cut 5 bases from V and 5 bases from J; bases unmatched to any gene: 3. The CDR3 nucleotides read TGCGCCAGCAGCGGAGGGACAGGGGATAATTCACCCCTCCACTTT. This encodes CASSGGTGDNSPLHF.

CDR3 sequence: CASSVAPGQGSNEQFF. The DNA for the CDR3 is TGTGCCAGCAGCGTAGCTCCGGGACAGGGGAGCAATGAGCAGTTCTTC. The chain links TRBV2 to TRBJ2-1; 10 positions match TRBD1. The V and J ends lost 6 bases and 6 bases, in that order; junction bases with no gene match: 11. Germline V gene sequence: CDR1 SNHLY, CDR2 FYNNEI. This CDR3 is built from 16 residues.

This clone was seen more than once but under ten times. The V call is TRBV30, the J call TRBJ1-2; 8 nucleotides line up with TRBD1. Germline V gene lookup returns CDR1 GTSNPN and CDR2 SVGIG (reference sequence). Germline trimming cut 2 bases from V and 3 bases from J; bases unmatched to any gene: 2. The CDR3 is 13 amino acids. CDR3 residues: CAWSKDRDYGYTF. The CDR3 DNA follows: TGTGCCTGGAGTAAGGACAGGGACTATGGCTACACCTTC.

Only a few counts were recorded for this clone. This chain uses TRBV5-1 with TRBJ1-1; unclear D gene. The length of the CDR3 is 15 residues. Trimming removed 0 bases at V and 3 bases at J, with 12 bases between. The V gene's germline CDR1 is SGHRS and CDR2 YFSETQ. Here the CDR3 reads CASSLALRADTEAFF. For the CDR3, the DNA is TGCGCCAGCAGCTTGGCCTTGCGGGCCGACACTGAAGCTTTCTTT. Full variable domain (outside the CDR3, taken from reference TRBV5-1 and TRBJ1-1): KAGVTQTPRYLIKTRGQQVTLSCSPISGHRSVSWYQQTPGQGLQFLFEYFSETQRNKGNFPGRFSGRQFSNSRSEMNVSTLELGDSALYLCASSLALRADTEAFFGQGTRLTVV.

With respect to this clone: One junction end does not reproduce the germline sequence, and a read error may be involved. The chain couples TRBV7-7 to TRBJ2-5; 11 nucleotides agree with TRBD2. The CDR3 contains 17 residues. Looked up from germline, CDR1 is SSHAT and CDR2 is FNYEAQ (reference sequence). The CDR3 loop reads CASSLLPGLAVGETQYF. The CDR3 DNA follows: TGTGCTAGCAGCTTGCTCCCGGGACTAGCGGTGGGGGAGACCCAGTACTTC.

The genes are TRBV11-2 and TRBJ2-7; 9 nucleotides align to TRBD2. The germline CDR1 and CDR2 sequences are SGHAT and FQNNGV. V lost 9 bases to trimming and J lost 7 bases; unmatched junction nucleotides: 16. This CDR3 is built from 15 residues. This CDR3 reads CASSPLGGRAWEQYF. Here the CDR3 DNA reads TGTGCCAGTTCCCCCTTAGGCGGGAGGGCTTGGGAGCAGTACTTC.

The CDR3 sequence is CASSQQDQTLAVVWTSTDTQYF. CDR3 DNA sequence: TGTGCCAGCTCACAACAAGATCAAACACTAGCGGTCGTTTGGACGAGCACAGATACGCAGTATTTT. The chain carries TRBV18 and TRBJ2-3, with TRBD2 matching over 8 bases. This CDR3 has 22 amino acids. V gave up 4 bases and J gave up 0 bases; unmatched junction bases: 24. The V gene's germline CDR1 is KGHSH and CDR2 LQKENI.

This chain connects TRBV28 to TRBJ2-4, with 7 bases that match TRBD2. Per the germline V gene, CDR1 is MDHEN and CDR2 is SYDVKM. The trim removed 7 bases at V and 4 bases at J, leaving 7 bases unmatched. CDR3 length: 14 residues. The CDR3 sequence: CASTPQRGKNIQYF. The CDR3, as DNA: TGTGCCAGCACTCCGCAGCGGGGAAAAAACATTCAGTACTTC.

The V and J genes are TRBV29-1 and TRBJ2-3, with D perhaps given as TRBD1 or TRBD2 (5 bases each). Germline-derived CDR1 and CDR2 are SQVTM and ANQGSEA. The V end lost 3 bases, the J end lost 3 bases, and 16 bases lay between the germline ends. The CDR3 is 15 amino acids. CDR3 in amino acids: CSVDRDRRITDTQYF. The CDR3 coding sequence is TGCAGCGTTGACAGGGACCGACGAATAACAGATACGCAGTATTTT.

The chain employs TRBV19 and TRBJ2-7; D gene uncertain. Trimming took off 3 bases at V and 0 bases at J, with 12 bases between the two ends. The CDR3 runs to 15 residues. CDR1 and CDR2 from the germline V gene are LNHDA and SQIVND (reference sequence). CDR3 DNA sequence: TGTGCCAGTAGTATGGGTCAAGAGAGCTCCTACGAGCAGTACTTC. Protein: CASSMGQESSYEQYF.

The chain links TRBV28 to TRBJ2-3, with D possibly TRBD2 on 5 matching bases. CDR3 length: 16 amino acids. Germline values: CDR1 MDHEN, CDR2 SYDVKM. V was trimmed by 3 bases and J by 4 bases, leaving 17 bases between them. The CDR3 coding sequence is TGTGCCAGCAGTTTTAGAGGACTCATTGAGGCAGATACGCAGTATTTT. It specifies CASSFRGLIEADTQYF.

The rearrangement links TRBV4-1 to TRBJ2-1; D may be TRBD1 or TRBD2 (5 bases each). Looked up from germline, CDR1 is MGHRA and CDR2 is YSYEKL. The CDR3 is 16 amino acids. V lost 1 base and J lost 7, with 17 bases in between. The CDR3 loop is CASSQGRGGRENEQFF. The CDR3 DNA sequence: TGCGCCAGCAGCCAAGGTCGGGGCGGCCGTGAGAATGAGCAGTTCTTC.

V is TRBV27 and J is TRBJ2-3; the match to TRBD2 covers 16 bases. Trimming cost V 5 bases and J 4 bases; bases outside gene matches: 3. CDR1 MNHEY and CDR2 SMNVEV come from the germline V gene (reference sequence). This CDR3 has 16 amino acids. The CDR3 DNA reads as TGTGCCAGCAGTACCGGGACTAGCGGGAGGGCAGATACGCAGTATTTT. It yields the protein CASSTGTSGRADTQYF.

The rearrangement uses TRBV7-8 and TRBJ1-5; 7 bases agree with TRBD1. Germline CDR1 reads SGHVS; CDR2 reads FQNEAQ. The V gene end was trimmed by 5 bases and the J gene end by 8 bases; junction bases not matched to a gene: 12. The CDR3 covers 15 residues. The CDR3 nucleotides read TGTGCCAGCAGCAGGTGGACAGGTCGCTCTGAGCCCCAGCATTTT. It codes for CASSRWTGRSEPQHF.

The CDR3 DNA reads TGCGCCAGCAGCGAACTCGCACAGGGGAACGAGCAGTACTTC. Encoded protein: CASSELAQGNEQYF. The V and J genes are TRBV5-1 and TRBJ2-7, with 7 positions matching TRBD1. V shed 4 bases, J shed 5 bases, and the junction held 9 bases outside the gene matches. The CDR3 is 14 amino acids. Germline V lookup: CDR1 SGHRS, CDR2 YFSETQ.

The chain carries TRBV2 and TRBJ2-7; 7 positions match TRBD2. The CDR3 length is 17 residues. Germline V gives CDR1 SNHLY, CDR2 FYNNEI. Germline trimming cut 1 base from V and 4 bases from J; bases unmatched to any gene: 13. As DNA, the CDR3 is TGTGCCAGCAGTGAAGACCGGGGTTTGGGAGGGTATTACGAGCAGTACTTC. Residues: CASSEDRGLGGYYEQYF.

The chain uses TRBV11-2 and TRBJ1-2; TRBD1 is a possible D gene (6 bases). The CDR3 sequence is 14 residues long. The germline CDR1 and CDR2 sequences are SGHAT and FQNNGV. V lost 5 bases and J 2 bases, leaving 12 bases between the germline ends. Written as DNA, the CDR3 is TGTGCCAGCAGCCCATCGGGGGGCAACTATGGCTACACCTTC. This gives the protein CASSPSGGNYGYTF.

The chain has TRBV2 and TRBJ2-7; a possible D gene is TRBD2 (5 bases). CDR3 length: 11 amino acids. V was trimmed by 8 bases and J by 7 bases, leaving 12 bases between them. Germline-derived CDR1 and CDR2 are SNHLY and FYNNEI. CDR3 amino acids: CASPAGGEQYF. CDR3 DNA: TGTGCCAGCCCGGCGGGTGGGGAGCAGTACTTC.

The chain links TRBV7-9 to TRBJ2-5, with a tentative D call TRBD2 (5 bases). The CDR3 runs 14 residues. Trimming took 5 bases from V and 3 from J, leaving 13 bases between them. Germline V gene data show CDR1 as SEHNR and CDR2 as FQNEAQ (reference sequence). CDR3 amino acids: CASSTPTREETQYF. The CDR3 DNA reads TGTGCCAGCAGCACTCCAACGCGGGAAGAGACCCAGTACTTC.

This clone was seen more than once but under ten times. V is TRBV11-2 and J is TRBJ1-1, with 11 bases matching TRBD1. Trimming took 7 bases from V and 6 from J; bases not matched to a gene: 7. Germline assignment: CDR1 SGHAT and CDR2 FQNNGV. The CDR3 runs 14 residues. The CDR3 DNA reads TGTGCCAGCATGACCAGGGACAGGGGGTCTGAAGCTTTCTTT. Translated: CASMTRDRGSEAFF.

The DNA for the CDR3 is TGTGCCAGCAGTTACTCAGGGGATGAGCAGTTCTTC. Translation gives CASSYSGDEQFF. This sequence joins TRBV2 and TRBJ2-1, with D tentatively TRBD1 (6 bases). CDR3 length: 12 amino acids. From germline, CDR1 is SNHLY and CDR2 FYNNEI. V dropped 5 bases and J dropped 8 bases, with 10 bases sitting between them.

Details on this clone: This sample includes further DNA sequences coding for the same CDR3. The chain couples TRBV28 to TRBJ2-7, with 11 bases matching TRBD2. This CDR3 has 15 amino acids. Trimming took 5 bases from V and 3 from J; bases not matched to a gene: 6. Germline assignment: CDR1 MDHEN and CDR2 SYDVKM. The CDR3 bases are TGTGCCAGCAGTCTTACTAGCGGGAGTGTCTACGAGCAGTACTTC. Its protein product is CASSLTSGSVYEQYF.

The chain employs TRBV29-1 and TRBJ2-7, with TRBD2 matching 14 bases. From germline, CDR1 is SQVTM and CDR2 ANQGSEA. V was clipped by 7 bases and J by 3 bases; unmatched bases: 5. The CDR3 has 14 residues. DNA of the CDR3: TGCAGCGGGATAGGGACTAGCGGGAGCTACGAGCAGTACTTC. It is translated as CSGIGTSGSYEQYF.

The chain links TRBV11-2 to TRBJ2-7; 11 nucleotides match TRBD2. This CDR3 comprises 16 residues. Trimming at V came to 4 bases and at J to 2 bases, leaving 7 bases not matched to a gene. Germline assignment: CDR1 SGHAT and CDR2 FQNNGV. The CDR3 DNA reads as TGTGCCAGCAGCTCCGGCGGACTAGCGGGTGCCTACGAGCAGTACTTC. Protein product: CASSSGGLAGAYEQYF.

This clone came up a few times. This chain joins TRBV14 and TRBJ2-7; TRBD1 matches 10 bases. V shed 1 base and J 4 bases; nucleotides not matched to a gene: 4. The CDR3 runs 15 residues. Germline CDR1 reads SGHDN; CDR2 reads FVKESK. This chain's CDR3 is CASSQADRGPYEQYF. CDR3 in DNA: TGTGCCAGCAGCCAAGCCGACAGGGGGCCGTACGAGCAGTACTTC.

CDR3 coding DNA: TGCGCCAGCAGCCAAGTTGCTAGCGGCCACGGGGAGCTGTTTTTT. Translated, it gives CASSQVASGHGELFF. The chain is built from TRBV4-3 and TRBJ2-2; 7 nucleotides match TRBD2. CDR3 length equals 15 residues. J lost 7 bases, V lost 1 base, and 6 bases had no gene match. The germline CDR1 and CDR2 sequences are LGHNA and YSLEER.

This chain joins TRBV2 and TRBJ1-1; 7 positions match TRBD1. Per germline, CDR1 SNHLY and CDR2 FYNNEI. V lost 6 bases, J lost 3 bases, and 7 bases stayed unmatched. This CDR3 has 14 amino acids. CDR3 residues: CASRIGQDHTEAFF. The CDR3 nucleotides read TGTGCCAGCAGAATAGGACAGGACCACACTGAAGCTTTCTTT.

This clone was counted a few times. The V and J genes are TRBV5-1 and TRBJ2-2, with 11 bases that match TRBD2. Trimming cost V 2 bases and J 3 bases; bases outside gene matches: 0. The CDR3 runs to 15 residues. Germline loops: CDR1 SGHRS, CDR2 YFSETQ. The CDR3 loop is CASSLLAGDTGELFF. Here the CDR3 DNA reads TGCGCCAGCAGCTTACTAGCGGGAGACACCGGGGAGCTGTTTTTT.